A few counts support the clone carrying this T cell receptor beta chain. With a J-beta primer mix and a sample-barcoded 5' primer, a second PCR ran roughly 6 to 12 cycles. TCRdb processed the 5' RACE reads anew with MiXCR; each CDR3 protein has one entry. In the table there are under 950,000 distinct CDR3 sequences, over 20% of which are singletons. This sample was taken from a study of blood T cells in healthy people across ages. Germline V lookup: CDR1 LGHDT, CDR2 YNNKEL (reference sequence). CDR3 length: 15 residues. The sequenced sample was blood. The V gene is TRBV3-1, the J gene TRBJ2-5; TRBD1 agrees at 7 bases. The DNA matches TRBJ2-7 better at its end, which makes the J call doubtful. The TCR sequence derives from a man between 65 and 79 years old in good health. In nucleotides, the CDR3 is TGTGCCAGCAGCCAAGATGGGACAGCCACCTACGAGCAGTACTTC. Its protein is CASSQDGTATYEQYF.